The 29 T cell receptor beta chains presented below share a single source sample, sequenced in a study of blood T cell repertoires in COVID-19. Sequencing was performed with immunoSEQ multiplex PCR; in TCRdb, only in-frame clones are kept and a portion is missing. The table includes fewer than 300,000 clones, roughly nine tenths detected once. Sequencing was carried out using peripheral blood. The source of these receptors is a woman in her thirties with COVID-19, enrolled during active disease.

This chain joins TRBV6-5 and TRBJ1-1; a possible D gene is TRBD1 (6 bases). V lost 4 bases to trimming and J lost 0 bases, with 9 bases between them. This CDR3 spans 14 amino acids. CDR1 and CDR2 from the germline V gene are MNHEY and SVGAGI. The CDR3 region has the DNA TGTGCCAGCAGTTTCAGGGGACTGAACACTGAAGCTTTCTTT. Protein: CASSFRGLNTEAFF.

This chain uses TRBV4-1 with TRBJ1-5; D perhaps matches TRBD1 (5 bases). V lost 0 bases and J 6 bases, leaving 9 bases between the germline ends. This CDR3 comprises 14 residues. Germline CDR1 MGHRA, CDR2 YSYEKL. CDR3 loop: CASSQDRVGQPQHF. The CDR3 DNA sequence: TGCGCCAGCAGCCAAGACAGGGTTGGTCAGCCCCAGCATTTT.

V gene TRBV10-3 combines with J gene TRBJ2-1; possibly TRBD1 for D (5 bases). Germline loops: CDR1 ENHRY, CDR2 SYGVKD. The CDR3 runs to 15 residues. With 6 bases removed from V and 4 bases from J, the gap between germline ends came to 16 bases. For the CDR3, the DNA is TGTGCCATCAGGGACGGAGTGACAGAGTACAATGAGCAGTTCTTC. This translates into CAIRDGVTEYNEQFF.

The chain recombines TRBV2 with TRBJ2-2, with D perhaps TRBD2 (6 bases). The CDR3 length is 15 residues. Between the trimmed V and J ends, which lost 4 bases and 6 bases, there was a span of 15 bases. CDR1 SNHLY and CDR2 FYNNEI come from the germline V gene. The CDR3 spells CASSVLRGEAGELFF. In nucleotides, the CDR3 is TGTGCCAGCAGTGTGCTGCGAGGGGAGGCCGGGGAGCTGTTTTTT. The full variable domain, in which reference TRBV2 and TRBJ2-2 provide the parts outside the CDR3, is EPEVTQTPSHQVTQMGQEVILRCVPISNHLYFYWYRQILGQKVEFLVSFYNNEISEKSEIFDDQFSVERPDGSNFTLKIRSTKLEDSAMYFCASSVLRGEAGELFFGEGSRLTVL.

The chain has TRBV27 and TRBJ1-5; TRBD1 is a possible D gene (6 bases). The CDR3 runs to 14 residues. CDR1 is MNHEY and CDR2 is SMNVEV in the germline V gene (reference sequence). The germline V and J ends were trimmed by 4 bases and 7 bases, with 14 bases remaining between them. The CDR3 sequence: CASSSFRDIQPQHF. In DNA, the CDR3 is TGTGCCAGCAGTTCGTTCCGGGACATCCAGCCCCAGCATTTT.

This clone was recorded a few times. V is TRBV9 and J is TRBJ2-7; TRBD2 might be the D (5 bases). V lost 4 bases to trimming and J lost 7 bases, with 15 bases between them. CDR1 SGDLS and CDR2 YYNGEE come from the germline V gene. The CDR3 is made up of 13 amino acids. As DNA, the CDR3 is TGTGCCAGCAGCCCCGACCTAGCTCGAGAGCAGTACTTC. This sequence encodes CASSPDLAREQYF.

The chain uses TRBV7-2 and TRBJ1-6, with 8 nucleotides matching TRBD1. Germline V gene sequence: CDR1 SGHTA, CDR2 FQGNSA. This CDR3 spans 15 amino acids. J gave up 5 bases and V 5 bases, and 5 bases lay outside the gene matches. The DNA of the CDR3 is TGTGCCAGCAGCCCGACGGGACAGGATAATTCACCCCTCCACTTT. Protein product: CASSPTGQDNSPLHF.

This rearrangement joins TRBV6-5 to TRBJ2-7; 9 bases map to TRBD1. The ends lost 9 bases at V and 5 bases at J; junction bases unmatched: 14. In germline, CDR1 is MNHEY, CDR2 SVGAGI. The CDR3 spans 15 residues. The CDR3 DNA is TGTGCCAGTATCAGCCCCGGGACAGGGTCCCACGAGCAGTACTTC. Translating it yields CASISPGTGSHEQYF.

The chain recombines TRBV29-1 with TRBJ1-1; 8 bases fit TRBD1. V lost 6 bases and J lost 4; bases outside the gene matches: 4. The CDR3 sequence is 12 residues long. Germline V gene sequence: CDR1 SQVTM, CDR2 ANQGSEA. The CDR3 bases are TGCAGCGTAGACAGGGGCGCCACTGAAGCTTTCTTT. Encoded protein: CSVDRGATEAFF.

This chain connects TRBV7-9 to TRBJ1-4; D call uncertain. There are 14 residues in the CDR3. Deletions cut 1 base from V and 8 bases from J, with 11 bases between. Germline assignment: CDR1 SEHNR and CDR2 FQNEAQ (reference sequence). The CDR3 here is CASSLDPAGEKLFF. DNA for the CDR3: TGTGCCAGCAGCTTAGACCCAGCGGGGGAAAAACTGTTTTTT. Combining the CDR3 with reference TRBV7-9 and TRBJ1-4 gives the whole variable domain DTGVSQNPRHKITKRGQNVTFRCDPISEHNRLYWYRQTLGQGPEFLTYFQNEAQLEKSRLLSDRFSAERPKGSFSTLEIQRTEQGDSAMYLCASSLDPAGEKLFFGSGTQLSVL.

The chain couples TRBV11-2 to TRBJ2-1; D remains ambiguous. The V end was cut by 1 base, the J end by 9 bases, with 7 bases between. The CDR3 covers 12 residues. CDR1 is SGHAT, CDR2 FQNNGV, per germline. DNA for the CDR3: TGTGCCAGCAGCTTAGCAGGTCGTGAGCAGTTCTTC. Its translation is CASSLAGREQFF.

The chain uses TRBV7-2 and TRBJ2-7; 7 bases agree with TRBD1. The ends lost 1 base at V and 3 bases at J; junction bases unmatched: 6. CDR1 is SGHTA, CDR2 FQGNSA, per germline. CDR3 length equals 15 residues. Here the CDR3 reads CASSLVGTALYEQYF. CDR3 sequence (DNA): TGTGCCAGCAGCTTAGTAGGGACAGCCCTCTACGAGCAGTACTTC.

This chain joins TRBV5-4 and TRBJ1-4; TRBD1 is a possible D gene (5 bases). CDR3 length equals 15 residues. Between the trimmed V and J ends, which lost 4 bases and 3 bases, there was a span of 13 bases. CDR1 and CDR2 from the germline V gene are SGHNT and YYREEE (reference sequence). CDR3 sequence (DNA): TGTGCCAGCAGCCGCAGGGCGGGGGCTAATGAAAAACTGTTTTTT. It yields the protein CASSRRAGANEKLFF.

This clone was seen a few times. The V call is TRBV2, the J call TRBJ1-5; 11 bases are shared with TRBD1. Germline trimming cut 8 bases from V and 4 bases from J; bases unmatched to any gene: 10. This CDR3 has 16 amino acids. CDR1 is SNHLY and CDR2 is FYNNEI in the germline V gene. This CDR3 reads CASGPGQGVGNQPQHF. The CDR3 bases are TGTGCCAGCGGGCCGGGACAGGGGGTAGGTAATCAGCCCCAGCATTTT.

The chain joins TRBV6-6 to TRBJ1-2; 7 nucleotides agree with TRBD1. The V gene end was trimmed by 6 bases and the J gene end by 3 bases; junction bases not matched to a gene: 7. The CDR3 is made up of 14 amino acids. CDR1 is MNHNY, CDR2 SVGAGI, per germline (reference sequence). CDR3 DNA sequence: TGTGCCAGCAGCCAACAGGGGTTGGACTATGGCTACACCTTC. It is translated as CASSQQGLDYGYTF.

This chain joins TRBV14 and TRBJ1-1; the match to TRBD1 covers 7 bases. This CDR3 is built from 16 residues. V was pared by 5 bases and J by 5 bases, with 14 bases of the junction left unmatched. Germline-derived CDR1 and CDR2 are SGHDN and FVKESK. The CDR3 sequence is CASSFHRGAGGTEAFF. CDR3 DNA sequence: TGTGCCAGCAGCTTTCACAGGGGCGCAGGGGGGACTGAAGCTTTCTTT.

The chain uses TRBV5-1 and TRBJ2-1; 11 nucleotides line up with TRBD2. V shed 4 bases, J shed 6 bases, and the junction held 6 bases outside the gene matches. CDR1 is SGHRS, CDR2 YFSETQ, per germline. The CDR3 extends over 15 amino acids. The CDR3 region is CASSGGTSGTNEQFF. CDR3 nucleotide sequence: TGCGCCAGCAGCGGCGGGACTAGCGGAACCAATGAGCAGTTCTTC. Full variable domain (outside the CDR3, taken from reference TRBV5-1 and TRBJ2-1): KAGVTQTPRYLIKTRGQQVTLSCSPISGHRSVSWYQQTPGQGLQFLFEYFSETQRNKGNFPGRFSGRQFSNSRSEMNVSTLELGDSALYLCASSGGTSGTNEQFFGPGTRLTVL.

The gene calls are TRBV5-1 and TRBJ2-7; D is perhaps TRBD1 (6 bases). Germline V gives CDR1 SGHRS, CDR2 YFSETQ. The length of the CDR3 is 16 residues. V was shortened by 4 bases and J by 0 bases, with 17 bases between the two germline ends. The CDR3 loop is CASSPATGPSSYEQYF. The CDR3 DNA reads TGCGCCAGCAGCCCAGCGACAGGCCCGAGCTCCTACGAGCAGTACTTC.

This chain links TRBV7-2 with TRBJ2-4, with D possibly being TRBD2 (5 bases). The ends were cut back, 8 bases at V and 0 bases at J, with 8 bases in the middle. In germline, CDR1 is SGHTA, CDR2 FQGNSA. CDR3 length: 13 amino acids. The CDR3 spells CASSGLAKNIQYF. CDR3 nucleotides: TGTGCCAGCTCCGGACTAGCCAAAAACATTCAGTACTTC.

The chain carries TRBV3-1 (or the pseudogene TRBV3-2) and TRBJ2-5; possible D gene TRBD2, 5 bases. The CDR3 contains 12 residues. CDR1 and CDR2 from the germline V gene are LGHDT and YNNKEL (reference sequence). V lost 0 bases to trimming and J lost 13 bases, with 12 bases between them. CDR3 in amino acids: CASSQDGIVMYF. In DNA, the CDR3 is TGTGCCAGCAGCCAAGACGGGATAGTTATGTACTTC.

The chain links TRBV9 to TRBJ1-5; TRBD1 matches at 9 bases. The germline V gene has CDR1 SGDLS and CDR2 YYNGEE. The CDR3 loop spans 15 amino acids. V trimming: 3 bases; J trimming: 7 bases; junction bases outside the gene matches: 8. CDR3 protein: CASSATGGPNQPQHF. CDR3 nucleotides: TGTGCCAGCAGCGCGACAGGGGGACCCAACCAGCCCCAGCATTTT. Drawing the rest from reference TRBV9 and TRBJ1-5, the complete variable domain is DSGVTQTPKHLITATGQRVTLRCSPRSGDLSVYWYQQSLDQGLQFLIQYYNGEERAKGNILERFSAQQFPDLHSELNLSSLELGDSALYFCASSATGGPNQPQHFGDGTRLSIL.

Regarding this clone: Other DNA sequences in this specimen translate into the identical CDR3. The chain joins TRBV5-1 to TRBJ1-2; 7 bases are a match to TRBD1. Germline loops: CDR1 SGHRS, CDR2 YFSETQ. The trim removed 0 bases at V and 5 bases at J, leaving 4 bases unmatched. The CDR3 contains 14 residues. The CDR3 loop is CASSLGQGSYGYTF. The CDR3 DNA reads TGCGCCAGCAGCTTGGGACAGGGTTCTTATGGCTACACCTTC. The full variable domain, completed using reference TRBV5-1 and TRBJ1-2, is KAGVTQTPRYLIKTRGQQVTLSCSPISGHRSVSWYQQTPGQGLQFLFEYFSETQRNKGNFPGRFSGRQFSNSRSEMNVSTLELGDSALYLCASSLGQGSYGYTFGSGTRLTVV.

Comments on this clone: Additional DNA sequences in this sample encode the identical CDR3. This chain joins TRBV3-1 (or the pseudogene TRBV3-2) and TRBJ2-7; 7 bases agree with TRBD1. Germline V gives CDR1 LGHDT, CDR2 YNNKEL (reference sequence). Trimming at V came to 1 base and at J to 2 bases, leaving 5 bases not matched to a gene. The CDR3 loop spans 15 amino acids. CDR3 loop: CASSQAPGQPYEQYF. The CDR3 nucleotides read TGTGCCAGCAGCCAAGCCCCGGGACAGCCCTACGAGCAGTACTTC.

V is TRBV30 and J is TRBJ1-1, with no clear D. Trimming left V 5 bases short and J 0 bases short, with 4 bases between. The CDR3 is 11 residues long. Germline V gene sequence: CDR1 GTSNPN, CDR2 SVGIG (reference sequence). The CDR3 loop reads CAWQMNTEAFF. The CDR3 DNA follows: TGTGCCTGGCAGATGAACACTGAAGCTTTCTTT.

This chain joins TRBV5-6 and TRBJ2-1, with 7 bases identical to TRBD2. The CDR3 spans 16 residues. After removal of 0 bases from V and 4 bases from J, the junction contained 7 bases not matched to a gene. Germline CDR1 reads SGHDT; CDR2 reads YYEEEE. The CDR3 here is CASSLGLAEGYNEQFF. The CDR3 region has the DNA TGTGCCAGCAGCTTGGGGCTAGCGGAAGGATACAATGAGCAGTTCTTC. The full variable domain, rest sourced from reference TRBV5-6 and TRBJ2-1, is DAGVTQSPTHLIKTRGQQVTLRCSPKSGHDTVSWYQQALGQGPQFIFQYYEEEERQRGNFPDRFSGHQFPNYSSELNVNALLLGDSALYLCASSLGLAEGYNEQFFGPGTRLTVL.

The chain is built from TRBV19 and TRBJ1-1; 8 bases line up with TRBD1. The CDR3 consists of 13 residues. Trimming removed 7 bases from V and 1 base from J; junction bases left unmatched: 2. Germline-derived CDR1 and CDR2 are LNHDA and SQIVND (reference sequence). The CDR3 region is CASTDRGNTEAFF. In DNA, the CDR3 is TGTGCCAGTACCGACAGGGGGAACACTGAAGCTTTCTTT.

On this clone: Other DNA variants within this sample encode the same CDR3. This rearrangement joins TRBV27 to TRBJ1-5; 7 bases line up with TRBD1. Germline assignment: CDR1 MNHEY and CDR2 SMNVEV (reference sequence). The CDR3 has 14 residues. The V gene end was trimmed by 6 bases and the J gene end by 3 bases; junction bases not matched to a gene: 5. The CDR3 spells CASSRQGYNQPQHF. CDR3 sequence (DNA): TGTGCCAGCAGCAGACAGGGCTACAATCAGCCCCAGCATTTT.

This sequence joins TRBV30 and TRBJ1-5; TRBD1 is a possible D gene (5 bases). The germline V gene has CDR1 GTSNPN and CDR2 SVGIG (reference sequence). V lost 2 bases and J 4 bases, leaving 12 bases between the germline ends. This CDR3 spans 14 amino acids. Here the CDR3 DNA reads TGTGCCTGGAGTAGTGACAGCATAAATCAGCCCCAGCATTTT. The encoded protein is CAWSSDSINQPQHF.

In DNA, the CDR3 is TGTGCCAGCAGTATCGGGGGAAAGGGCAATCAGCCCCAGCATTTT. Protein: CASSIGGKGNQPQHF. The rearrangement joins TRBV6-5 to TRBJ1-5, with a possible D match to TRBD1 (5 bases). V lost 5 bases and J lost 2, with 13 bases in between. This CDR3 spans 15 amino acids. Germline V CDR1 and CDR2: MNHEY, SVGAGI.